This passage covers 5 T cell receptor beta chains from one sample sequenced in a study of OX40 agonist ivuxolimab in advanced cancers. TCRdb keeps only in-frame clones here, not all; method: immunoSEQ multiplex PCR. The repertoire holds roughly 53,000 clones, with roughly 88% as singletons. The specimen was CD4+ or CD8+ T cells sorted from blood, collected in a trial of the OX40 agonist ivuxolimab. The receptors here all came from an adult with an advanced solid tumor such as melanoma, head and neck, liver or kidney cancer.

The gene calls are TRBV28 and TRBJ2-7, with 8 bases identical to TRBD2. Germline lookup yields CDR1 MDHEN and CDR2 SYDVKM. J gave up 6 bases and V 6 bases, and 13 bases lay outside the gene matches. The CDR3 has 15 residues. The CDR3 spells CASSLGGGLVREQYF. As DNA, the CDR3 is TGTGCCAGCAGCCTCGGGGGGGGCCTCGTCCGCGAGCAGTACTTC.

This sequence joins TRBV30 and TRBJ2-2; 9 bases align to TRBD2. Germline CDR1 and CDR2: GTSNPN and SVGIG (reference sequence). The V segment lost 0 bases and the J segment 1 base; nucleotides outside the gene matches: 0. The CDR3 extends over 15 amino acids. CDR3 loop: CAWSVLAGNTGELFF. The DNA of the CDR3 is TGTGCCTGGAGTGTACTAGCGGGGAACACCGGGGAGCTGTTTTTT.

The chain has TRBV9 and TRBJ2-5, with D tentatively TRBD1 or TRBD2 (5 bases each). CDR3 length: 15 residues. The V end was cut by 3 bases, the J end by 3 bases, with 15 bases between. Germline values: CDR1 SGDLS, CDR2 YYNGEE. CDR3 sequence (DNA): TGTGCCAGCAGCGCCTCCGGGACCTCCGAAGAGACCCAGTACTTC. It translates to CASSASGTSEETQYF.

This chain connects TRBV11-2 to TRBJ2-1; 8 nucleotides match TRBD2. The germline V gene has CDR1 SGHAT and CDR2 FQNNGV. With V trimmed by 5 bases and J by 9 bases, 6 bases remained unmatched. The CDR3 extends over 13 amino acids. CDR3 nucleotide sequence: TGTGCCAGCAGCCCAGGGACTAGTGGTGAGCAGTTCTTC. Encoded protein: CASSPGTSGEQFF.

CDR3 bases: TGTGCCAGCCCATTTATGCCGGGGGCGGGTGAAGCTTTCTTT. It codes for CASPFMPGAGEAFF. The V gene is TRBV21-1, the J gene TRBJ1-1. TRBV21-1 is a pseudogene locus. This CDR3 is 14 amino acids long.